The 13 T cell receptor beta chains in this list originate from one sample, sequenced in a study of OX40 agonist ivuxolimab in advanced cancers. This table comes from immunoSEQ multiplex PCR, and its TCRdb copy is limited to in-frame clones, with some not included. Found here are roughly 75,000 clones, approximately 86% of them singletons; the top ten hold approximately 6.5%. The material was CD4+ or CD8+ T cells sorted from blood, obtained in a trial of the OX40 agonist ivuxolimab. Receptors originate from an adult with an advanced solid tumor such as melanoma, head and neck, liver or kidney cancer.

About this clone itself: At one end, the junction sequence differs from germline, possibly due to a read error. V gene TRBV7-7 combines with J gene TRBJ2-1, with D maybe TRBD1 (6 bases). The germline V gene encodes CDR1 SSHAT and CDR2 FNYEAQ (reference sequence). There are 13 residues in the CDR3. CDR3 sequence: CASSQDRFNEQFF. Here the CDR3 DNA reads TGTGCTAGCAGCCAAGACAGGTTTAATGAGCAGTTCTTC.

V usage is TRBV11-2 and J usage is TRBJ2-7, with a tentative D call TRBD2 (6 bases). V was pared by 2 bases and J by 3 bases, with 8 bases between. The CDR3 has 13 amino acids. CDR1 and CDR2 (germline): SGHAT, FQNNGV. CDR3 in DNA: TGTGCCAGCAGCTTACGGGACTTCTACGAGCAGTACTTC. The encoded protein is CASSLRDFYEQYF.

CDR3 sequence reads: CASSLSGNQPQHF. CDR3 coding DNA: TGTGCCAGCAGTTTATCGGGGAATCAGCCCCAGCATTTT. This sequence joins TRBV27 and TRBJ1-5; D is undetermined. The CDR3 contains 13 residues. V lost 0 bases to trimming and J lost 4 bases, with 4 bases between them. Per germline, CDR1 MNHEY and CDR2 SMNVEV (reference sequence).

The CDR3: CAISVVPNEKLFF. The CDR3, as DNA: TGTGCCATCAGCGTAGTCCCGAATGAAAAACTGTTTTTT. The chain employs TRBV10-3 and TRBJ1-4; D ambiguous. CDR1 and CDR2 (germline): ENHRY, SYGVKD. The CDR3 runs to 13 residues. V dropped 6 bases and J dropped 5 bases, with 10 bases sitting between them.

The chain uses TRBV16 and TRBJ1-1; D is perhaps TRBD1 (5 bases). The V gene lost 4 bases and the J gene lost 10 bases, with 16 bases spanning the gap. Germline V gene data show CDR1 as KGHSY and CDR2 as FQNENV. The CDR3 is made up of 13 amino acids. The CDR3 bases are TGTGCCAGCAGCCGGGGGGGAAGGTACTCAGCTTTCTTT. Amino acid sequence: CASSRGGRYSAFF.

V and J are TRBV5-5 and TRBJ1-2; D gene unclear. CDR3 size: 14 residues. Trimming removed 0 bases from V and 2 bases from J, with 8 bases in between. Germline CDR1 SGHKS, CDR2 YYEKEE (reference sequence). The CDR3 DNA sequence: TGTGCCAGCAGCTTGGGGTCAGCCAACTATGGCTACACCTTC. This sequence encodes CASSLGSANYGYTF.

The chain recombines TRBV5-1 with TRBJ2-5; 10 bases agree with TRBD2. The CDR3 is 14 residues long. CDR1 and CDR2 (germline): SGHRS, YFSETQ. After removal of 4 bases from V and 3 bases from J, the junction contained 3 bases not matched to a gene. The CDR3 DNA sequence: TGCGCCAGCAGCGCCACTAGCGGGAAAGAGACCCAGTACTTC. Translating it yields CASSATSGKETQYF.

The V call is TRBV29-1, the J call TRBJ1-2, with no clear D. Germline assignment: CDR1 SQVTM and CDR2 ANQGSEA. The V gene lost 0 bases and the J gene lost 5 bases, with 16 bases spanning the gap. The CDR3 has 15 amino acids. DNA for the CDR3: TGCAGCGTTGAAGATGCCCGGTCCCTGGGATATGGCTACACCTTC. Translated, it gives CSVEDARSLGYGYTF.

The chain combines TRBV9 with TRBJ1-1; D possibly corresponds to TRBD1 (5 bases). Per germline, CDR1 SGDLS and CDR2 YYNGEE. The CDR3 totals 15 residues. Trimming left V 5 bases short and J 4 bases short, with 18 bases between. Here the CDR3 DNA reads TGTGCCAGCAGACCCCCCGGGACGGAGATCACTGAAGCTTTCTTT. This translates into CASRPPGTEITEAFF.

The rearrangement links TRBV6-1 to TRBJ2-2, with D perhaps matching TRBD2 (5 bases). CDR1 is MNHNS and CDR2 is SASEGT in the germline V gene. The CDR3 is made up of 13 amino acids. V dropped 11 bases and J dropped 5 bases, with 15 bases sitting between them. CDR3: CASELRGTGELFF. The CDR3 DNA reads TGTGCCTCGGAATTGAGAGGGACCGGGGAGCTGTTTTTT.

The rearrangement links TRBV14 to TRBJ2-7; tentatively, D is TRBD1 (5 bases). Trimming stripped 6 bases from V and 0 bases from J, with 12 bases between. Germline V gives CDR1 SGHDN, CDR2 FVKESK. The CDR3 covers 14 residues. The CDR3 nucleotides are TGTGCCAGCAGTCGACAGTTTGTCTCCTACGAGCAGTACTTC. Translating it yields CASSRQFVSYEQYF.

The chain has TRBV7-6 and TRBJ1-4; 8 bases are shared with TRBD1. This CDR3 is built from 15 residues. CDR1 and CDR2 (germline): SGHVS, FNYEAQ. Germline trimming cut 4 bases from V and 7 bases from J; bases unmatched to any gene: 8. Here the CDR3 reads CASSSYGQGGEKLFF. The CDR3 nucleotides read TGTGCCAGCAGCTCCTACGGACAGGGAGGTGAAAAACTGTTTTTT.

The J gene is TRBJ1-4, the V gene TRBV2; D not certain. The germline CDR1 and CDR2 sequences are SNHLY and FYNNEI. The V end was cut by 6 bases, the J end by 10 bases, with 12 bases between. The CDR3 sequence is 12 residues long. CDR3 region: CASSSLLGKLFF. The CDR3 DNA follows: TGTGCCAGCAGCTCCCTTTTGGGAAAACTGTTTTTT. Full variable domain (rest looked up from reference TRBV2 and TRBJ1-4): EPEVTQTPSHQVTQMGQEVILRCVPISNHLYFYWYRQILGQKVEFLVSFYNNEISEKSEIFDDQFSVERPDGSNFTLKIRSTKLEDSAMYFCASSSLLGKLFFGSGTQLSVL.